The sequence of this TCR beta chain was determined in a study of blood T cells in healthy people across ages. The ends lost 5 bases at V and 4 bases at J; junction bases unmatched: 7. Germline V gene data show CDR1 as SGHRS and CDR2 as YFSETQ. The CDR3 runs to 15 residues. A second PCR of 7 to 11 cycles used a sample-barcoded 5' primer and a J-beta primer mix. TCRdb reprocessed the 5' RACE reads via MiXCR and lists one record per CDR3 protein. The table lists about 560,000 distinct CDR3 sequences, about 28% of them singletons. This clonotype showed up just a few times. This CDR3 fails to terminate in the conserved phenylalanine or tryptophan, so it likely reflects a read error. These data were also filed under a second study, of T cells of mothers and their children.

The chain employs TRBV5-1 and TRBJ2-1; 9 bases line up with TRBD2. This clonotype was obtained from a boy aged 2 to 9 in good health. The sequenced sample was blood. This CDR3 reads CASRPGLADYNEQFV. CDR3 nucleotide sequence: TGCGCCAGCAGACCGGGACTAGCAGATTACAATGAGCAGTTCGTC.